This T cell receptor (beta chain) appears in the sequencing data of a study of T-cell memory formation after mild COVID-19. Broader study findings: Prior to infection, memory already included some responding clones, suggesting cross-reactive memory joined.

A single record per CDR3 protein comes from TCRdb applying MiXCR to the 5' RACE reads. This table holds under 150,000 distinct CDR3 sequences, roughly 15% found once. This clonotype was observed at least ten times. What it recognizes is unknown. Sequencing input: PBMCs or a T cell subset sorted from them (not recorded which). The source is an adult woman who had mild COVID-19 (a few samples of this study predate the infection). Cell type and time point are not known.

CDR3 residues: CASSVRRGGGAADTQYF. For the CDR3, the DNA is TGTGCCAGCAGCGTCCGACGAGGGGGTGGAGCGGCAGATACGCAGTATTTT. The chain employs TRBV7-2 and TRBJ2-3; a possible D gene is TRBD1 (6 bases). CDR1 SGHTA and CDR2 FQGNSA come from the germline V gene. The CDR3 runs to 17 residues. V gave up 5 bases and J gave up 4 bases, with 22 bases separating them.